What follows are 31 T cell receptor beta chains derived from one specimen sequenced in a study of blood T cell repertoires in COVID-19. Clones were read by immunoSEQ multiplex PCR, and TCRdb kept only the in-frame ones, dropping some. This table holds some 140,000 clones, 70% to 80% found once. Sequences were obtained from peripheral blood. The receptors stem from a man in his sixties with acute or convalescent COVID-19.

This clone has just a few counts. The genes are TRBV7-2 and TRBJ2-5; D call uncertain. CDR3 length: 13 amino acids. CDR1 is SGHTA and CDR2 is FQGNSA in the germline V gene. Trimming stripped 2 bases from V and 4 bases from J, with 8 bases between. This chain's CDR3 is CASSLSQRETQYF. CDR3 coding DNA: TGTGCCAGCAGCTTAAGCCAACGAGAGACCCAGTACTTC.

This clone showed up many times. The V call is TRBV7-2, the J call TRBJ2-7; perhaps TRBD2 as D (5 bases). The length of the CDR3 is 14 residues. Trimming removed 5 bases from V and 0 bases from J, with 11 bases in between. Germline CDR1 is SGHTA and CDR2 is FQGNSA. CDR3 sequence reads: CASSPRGISYEQYF. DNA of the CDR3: TGTGCCAGCAGCCCCCGAGGGATCTCCTACGAGCAGTACTTC.

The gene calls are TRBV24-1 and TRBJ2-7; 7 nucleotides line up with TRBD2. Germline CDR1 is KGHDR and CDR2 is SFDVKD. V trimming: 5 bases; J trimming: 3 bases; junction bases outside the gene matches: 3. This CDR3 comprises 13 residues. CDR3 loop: CATSATGGYEQYF. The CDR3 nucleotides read TGTGCCACCAGTGCTACGGGGGGCTACGAGCAGTACTTC.

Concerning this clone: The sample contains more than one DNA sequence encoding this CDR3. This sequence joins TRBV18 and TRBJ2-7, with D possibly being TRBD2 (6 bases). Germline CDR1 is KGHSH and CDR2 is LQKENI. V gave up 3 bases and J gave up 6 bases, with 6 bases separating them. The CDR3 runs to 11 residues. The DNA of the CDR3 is TGTGCCAGCTCACCGGGAGGCGAGCAGTACTTC. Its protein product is CASSPGGEQYF.

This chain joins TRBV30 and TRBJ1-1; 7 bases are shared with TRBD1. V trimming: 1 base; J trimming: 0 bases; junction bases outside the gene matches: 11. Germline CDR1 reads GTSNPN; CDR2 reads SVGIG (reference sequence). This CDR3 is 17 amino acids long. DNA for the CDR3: TGTGCCTGGAGTGGGGCTCCGGGACAGCGTATGAACACTGAAGCTTTCTTT. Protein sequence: CAWSGAPGQRMNTEAFF. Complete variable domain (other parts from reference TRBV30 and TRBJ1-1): SQTIHQWPATLVQPVGSPLSLECTVEGTSNPNLYWYRQAAGRGLQLLFYSVGIGQISSEVPQNLSASRPQDRQFILSSKKLLLSDSGFYLCAWSGAPGQRMNTEAFFGQGTRLTVV.

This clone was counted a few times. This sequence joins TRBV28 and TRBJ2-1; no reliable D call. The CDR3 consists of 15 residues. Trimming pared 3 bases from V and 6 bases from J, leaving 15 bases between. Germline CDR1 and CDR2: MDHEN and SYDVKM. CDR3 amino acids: CASSFAQRGANEQFF. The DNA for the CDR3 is TGTGCCAGCAGTTTTGCCCAGCGTGGCGCCAATGAGCAGTTCTTC.

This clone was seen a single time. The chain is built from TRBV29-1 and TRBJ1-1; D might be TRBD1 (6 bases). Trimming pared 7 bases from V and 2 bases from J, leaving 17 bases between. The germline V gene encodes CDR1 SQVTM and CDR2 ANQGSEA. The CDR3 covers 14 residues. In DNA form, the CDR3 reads TGCAGCGCCCGAGGGGGTGGGGGTAACACTGAAGCTTTCTTT. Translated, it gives CSARGGGGNTEAFF.

The CDR3 protein is CAWMNTVDEAFF. The CDR3 coding sequence is TGTGCCTGGATGAATACAGTTGACGAAGCTTTCTTT. This sequence joins TRBV30 and TRBJ1-1; no clear D gene. The CDR3 runs to 12 residues. Germline V CDR1 and CDR2: GTSNPN, SVGIG (reference sequence). V was trimmed by 4 bases and J by 8 bases, leaving 14 bases between them.

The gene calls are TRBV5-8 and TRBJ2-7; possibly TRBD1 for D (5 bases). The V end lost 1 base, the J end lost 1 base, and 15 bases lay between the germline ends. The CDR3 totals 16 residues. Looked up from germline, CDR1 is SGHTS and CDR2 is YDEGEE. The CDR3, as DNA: TGTGCCAGCAGCTTGTATCAACAGGTGGGGTCCTACGAGCAGTACTTC. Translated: CASSLYQQVGSYEQYF.

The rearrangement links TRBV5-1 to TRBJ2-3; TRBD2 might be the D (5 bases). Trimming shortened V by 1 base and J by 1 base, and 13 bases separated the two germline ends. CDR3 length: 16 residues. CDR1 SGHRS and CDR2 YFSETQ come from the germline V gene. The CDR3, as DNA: TGCGCCAGCAGCTTGTCTCCTAGCCGGGGCACAGATACGCAGTATTTT. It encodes CASSLSPSRGTDTQYF.

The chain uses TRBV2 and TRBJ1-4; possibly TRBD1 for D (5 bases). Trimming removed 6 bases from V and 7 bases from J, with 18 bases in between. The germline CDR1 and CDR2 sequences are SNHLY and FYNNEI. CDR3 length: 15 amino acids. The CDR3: CASSLSRVQGEKLFF. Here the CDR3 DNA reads TGTGCCAGCAGCCTTTCCAGGGTTCAGGGTGAAAAACTGTTTTTT.

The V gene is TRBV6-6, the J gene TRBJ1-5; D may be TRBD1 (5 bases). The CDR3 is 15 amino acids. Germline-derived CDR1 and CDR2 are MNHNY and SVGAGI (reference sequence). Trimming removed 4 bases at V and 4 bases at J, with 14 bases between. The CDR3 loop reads CASSSPGGSNQPQHF. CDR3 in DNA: TGTGCCAGCAGTTCCCCCGGGGGATCGAATCAGCCCCAGCATTTT.

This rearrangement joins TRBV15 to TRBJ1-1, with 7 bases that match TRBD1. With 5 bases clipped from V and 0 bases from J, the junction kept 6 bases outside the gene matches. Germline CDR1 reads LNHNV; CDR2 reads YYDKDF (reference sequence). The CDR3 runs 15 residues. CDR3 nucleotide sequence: TGTGCCACCAGCGTAAACAGGGGATTGAACACTGAAGCTTTCTTT. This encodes CATSVNRGLNTEAFF.

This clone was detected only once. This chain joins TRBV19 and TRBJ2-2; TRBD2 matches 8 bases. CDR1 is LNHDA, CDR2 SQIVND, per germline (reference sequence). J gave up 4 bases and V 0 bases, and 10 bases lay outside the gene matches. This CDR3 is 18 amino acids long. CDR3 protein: CASSIEGRGTRRTGELFF. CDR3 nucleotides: TGTGCCAGTAGTATAGAGGGGCGTGGGACTAGACGCACCGGGGAGCTGTTTTTT.

CDR3 sequence (DNA): TGTGCCAGCAGCCAAAACAGGGATAGCAATCAGCCCCAGCATTTT. Amino acid sequence: CASSQNRDSNQPQHF. This sequence joins TRBV3-1 (or the pseudogene TRBV3-2) and TRBJ1-5, with D possibly being TRBD1 (6 bases). From germline, CDR1 is LGHDT and CDR2 YNNKEL (reference sequence). With 2 bases removed from V and 0 bases from J, the gap between germline ends came to 8 bases. CDR3 length: 15 amino acids.

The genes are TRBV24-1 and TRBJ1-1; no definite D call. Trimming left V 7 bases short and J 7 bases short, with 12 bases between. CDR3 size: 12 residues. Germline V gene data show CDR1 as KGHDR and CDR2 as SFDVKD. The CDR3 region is CATRRPGGEAFF. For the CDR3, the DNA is TGTGCCACCAGAAGGCCGGGAGGTGAAGCTTTCTTT.

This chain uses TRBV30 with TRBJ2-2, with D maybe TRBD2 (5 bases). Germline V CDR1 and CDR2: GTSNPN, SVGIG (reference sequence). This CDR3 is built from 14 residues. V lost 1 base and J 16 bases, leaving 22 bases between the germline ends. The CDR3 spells CAWSAGNRIDGGFF. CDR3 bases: TGTGCCTGGAGTGCGGGGAACCGTATCGACGGCGGGTTTTTT.

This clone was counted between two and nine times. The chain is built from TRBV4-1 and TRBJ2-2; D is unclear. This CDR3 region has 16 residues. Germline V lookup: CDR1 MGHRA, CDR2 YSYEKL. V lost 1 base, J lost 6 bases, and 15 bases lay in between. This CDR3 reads CASSQAGSVVAGELFF. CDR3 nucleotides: TGCGCCAGCAGCCAAGCCGGGTCGGTAGTAGCCGGGGAGCTGTTTTTT.

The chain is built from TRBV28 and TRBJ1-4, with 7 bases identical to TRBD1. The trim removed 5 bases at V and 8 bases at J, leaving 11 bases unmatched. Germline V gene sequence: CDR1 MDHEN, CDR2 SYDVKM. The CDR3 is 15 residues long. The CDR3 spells CASSPPGTAREKLFF. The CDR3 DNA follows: TGTGCCAGCAGTCCCCCCGGGACAGCGAGGGAAAAACTGTTTTTT.

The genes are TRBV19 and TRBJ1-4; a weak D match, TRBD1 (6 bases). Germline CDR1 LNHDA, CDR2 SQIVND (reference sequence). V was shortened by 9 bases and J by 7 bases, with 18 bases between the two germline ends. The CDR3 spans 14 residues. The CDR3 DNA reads TGTGCCAGCCGGCGGGGGGCGAAGTCTGAAAAACTGTTTTTT. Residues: CASRRGAKSEKLFF.

CDR3 loop: CASSPRGQAEAFF. CDR3 in DNA: TGTGCCAGCAGCCCCAGGGGACAGGCCGAAGCTTTCTTT. The chain combines TRBV12-3 or TRBV12-4 with TRBJ1-1; 8 nucleotides align to TRBD1. The CDR3 contains 13 residues. Trimming at V came to 6 bases and at J to 8 bases, leaving 8 bases not matched to a gene.

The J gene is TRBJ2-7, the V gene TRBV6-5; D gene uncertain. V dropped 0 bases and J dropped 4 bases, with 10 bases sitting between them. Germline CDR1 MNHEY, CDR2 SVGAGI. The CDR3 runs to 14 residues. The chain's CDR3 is CASSYSIDEYEQYF. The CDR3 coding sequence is TGTGCCAGCAGTTACTCGATTGATGAGTACGAGCAGTACTTC.

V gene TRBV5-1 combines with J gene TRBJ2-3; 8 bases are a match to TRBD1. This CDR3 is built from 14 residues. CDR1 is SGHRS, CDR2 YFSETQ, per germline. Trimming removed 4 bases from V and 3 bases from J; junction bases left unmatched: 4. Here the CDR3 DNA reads TGCGCCAGCAGCGGACACAGGGGGACAGATACGCAGTATTTT. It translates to CASSGHRGTDTQYF.

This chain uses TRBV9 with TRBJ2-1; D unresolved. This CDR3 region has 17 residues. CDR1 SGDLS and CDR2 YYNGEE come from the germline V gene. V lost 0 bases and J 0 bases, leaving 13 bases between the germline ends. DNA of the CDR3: TGTGCCAGCAGCGTAGCCCCAGATACCTTCTCCTACAATGAGCAGTTCTTC. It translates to CASSVAPDTFSYNEQFF.

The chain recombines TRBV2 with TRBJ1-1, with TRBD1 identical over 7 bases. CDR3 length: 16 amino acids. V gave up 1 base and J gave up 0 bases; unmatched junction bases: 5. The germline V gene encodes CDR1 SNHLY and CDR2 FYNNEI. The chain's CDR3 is CASSEGQGEMNTEAFF. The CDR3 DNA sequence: TGTGCCAGCAGTGAAGGACAGGGCGAAATGAACACTGAAGCTTTCTTT.

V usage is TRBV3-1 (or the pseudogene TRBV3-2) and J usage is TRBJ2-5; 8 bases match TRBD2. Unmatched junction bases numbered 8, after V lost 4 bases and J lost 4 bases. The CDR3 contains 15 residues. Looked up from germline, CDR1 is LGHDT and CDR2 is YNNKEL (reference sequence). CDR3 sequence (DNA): TGTGCCAGCAGCCTTAGCGGGAAGGGGCCAGAGACCCAGTACTTC. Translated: CASSLSGKGPETQYF.

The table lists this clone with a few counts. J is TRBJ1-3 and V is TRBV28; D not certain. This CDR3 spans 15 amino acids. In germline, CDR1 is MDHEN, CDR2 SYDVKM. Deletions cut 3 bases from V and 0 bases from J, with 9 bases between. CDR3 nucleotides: TGTGCCAGCAGTTTGGGCCTCGCCTCTGGAAACACCATATATTTT. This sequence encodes CASSLGLASGNTIYF.

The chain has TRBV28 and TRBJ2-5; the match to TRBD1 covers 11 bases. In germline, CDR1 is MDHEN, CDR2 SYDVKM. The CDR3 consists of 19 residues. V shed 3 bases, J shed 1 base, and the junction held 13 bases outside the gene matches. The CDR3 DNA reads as TGTGCCAGCAGTTTTTCAGGGACAGGGGGAAATGGGGTCCAAGAGACCCAGTACTTC. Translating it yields CASSFSGTGGNGVQETQYF. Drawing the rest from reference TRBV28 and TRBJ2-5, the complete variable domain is DVKVTQSSRYLVKRTGEKVFLECVQDMDHENMFWYRQDPGLGLRLIYFSYDVKMKEKGDIPEGYSVSREKKERFSLILESASTNQTSMYLCASSFSGTGGNGVQETQYFGPGTRLLVL.

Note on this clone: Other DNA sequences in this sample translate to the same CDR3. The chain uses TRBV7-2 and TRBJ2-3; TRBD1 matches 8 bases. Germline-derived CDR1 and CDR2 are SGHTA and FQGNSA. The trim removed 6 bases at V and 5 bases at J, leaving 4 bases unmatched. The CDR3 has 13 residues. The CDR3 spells CASSLTGGDTQYF. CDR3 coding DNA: TGTGCCAGCAGTCTCACAGGGGGAGATACGCAGTATTTT.

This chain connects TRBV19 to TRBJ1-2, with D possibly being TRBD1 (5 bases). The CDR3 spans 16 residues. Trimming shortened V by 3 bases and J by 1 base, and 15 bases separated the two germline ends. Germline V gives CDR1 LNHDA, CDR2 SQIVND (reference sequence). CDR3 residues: CASSIQTAIYNYGYTF. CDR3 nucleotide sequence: TGTGCCAGTAGTATCCAGACAGCCATCTATAACTATGGCTACACCTTC.

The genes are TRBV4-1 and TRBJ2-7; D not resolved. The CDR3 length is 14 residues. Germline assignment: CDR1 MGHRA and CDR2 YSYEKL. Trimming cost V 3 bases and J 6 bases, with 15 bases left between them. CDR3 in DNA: TGCGCCAGCAGCCACGCCCAGCCAGGTAGCGAGCAGTACTTC. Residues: CASSHAQPGSEQYF.